This is a list of T cell receptor beta chains from one sample in a study of CD8 T cells in acute hepatitis C reinfection. TCRdb's copy holds only in-frame clones and misses some; the assay was immunoSEQ multiplex PCR. The sample shows some 38,000 clones, just under 90% of them seen only once. Sample: naive CD8+ T cells from PBMCs. These receptor sequences come from a man younger than 40 with chronic hepatitis C. Both conserved end residues are part of each CDR3. The order of the fields is V gene, clone size, CDR3 length, J gene, D gene, CDR3 protein, CDR3 DNA. A D gene is named only where the DNA matches it firmly. Not all rows give a size; the values are once, few, many and, for expanded clones, a class.

V: TRBV7-9
size: -
length: 16
J: TRBJ1-3
D: -
CDR3: CASSSTRGGLGNTIYF
DNA: TGTGCCAGCAGCTCCACTCGGGGGGGGCTCGGAAACACCATATATTTT

V: TRBV7-6
size: -
length: 13
J: TRBJ2-2
D: -
CDR3: CASSLKGPGELFF
DNA: TGTGCCAGCAGCTTAAAAGGGCCCGGGGAGCTGTTTTTT

V: TRBV9
size: -
length: 14
J: TRBJ2-1
D: -
CDR3: CASSVGASDNEQFF
DNA: TGTGCCAGCAGCGTCGGGGCTAGCGACAATGAGCAGTTCTTC

V: TRBV10-3
size: -
length: 11
J: TRBJ2-1
D: -
CDR3: CAISESYEQFF
DNA: TGTGCCATCAGTGAGTCTTATGAGCAGTTCTTC

V: TRBV4-1
size: -
length: 18
J: TRBJ1-2
D: TRBD1
CDR3: CASSRPGGTGGSDYGYTF
DNA: TGCGCCAGCAGCCGCCCAGGAGGGACAGGGGGTTCCGACTATGGCTACACCTTC

V: TRBV7-6
size: few
length: 17
J: TRBJ1-4
D: TRBD1
CDR3: CASSLSGQGATNEKLFF
DNA: TGTGCCAGCAGCTTATCGGGACAGGGGGCAACTAATGAAAAACTGTTTTTT

V: TRBV19
size: -
length: 13
J: TRBJ2-7
D: -
CDR3: CASSAGSSYEQYF
DNA: TGTGCCAGTTCGGCAGGGAGCTCCTACGAGCAGTACTTC

V: TRBV4-1
size: once
length: 15
J: TRBJ2-1
D: -
CDR3: CASSQVRSSYNEQFF
DNA: TGCGCCAGCAGCCAAGTTCGGAGCTCCTACAATGAGCAGTTCTTC

V: TRBV19
size: -
length: 15
J: TRBJ2-6
D: -
CDR3: CASSISGYGANVLTF
DNA: TGTGCCAGTAGTATTTCCGGGTACGGGGCCAACGTCCTGACTTTC

V: TRBV7-9
size: -
length: 15
J: TRBJ1-1
D: -
CDR3: CASSHDRTVNTEAFF
DNA: TGTGCCAGCAGCCACGACCGGACGGTGAACACTGAAGCTTTCTTT

V: TRBV4-1
size: -
length: 15
J: TRBJ2-7
D: -
CDR3: CASSPIHSPNYEQYF
DNA: TGCGCCAGCAGCCCGATTCATTCGCCGAACTACGAGCAGTACTTC

V: TRBV9
size: -
length: 16
J: TRBJ2-3
D: -
CDR3: CASSSAGTHGTDTQYF
DNA: TGTGCCAGCAGCTCCGCCGGGACTCACGGCACAGATACGCAGTATTTT

V: TRBV7-8
size: -
length: 18
J: TRBJ2-7
D: TRBD2
CDR3: CASSPERLSGGQFYEQYF
DNA: TGTGCCAGCAGCCCGGAACGCCTCAGCGGGGGTCAATTCTACGAGCAGTACTTC

V: TRBV25-1
size: -
length: 14
J: TRBJ1-2
D: -
CDR3: CASSRASSNYGYTF
DNA: TGTGCCAGCAGCAGGGCATCTTCTAACTATGGCTACACCTTC

V: TRBV19
size: once
length: 16
J: TRBJ2-7
D: -
CDR3: CASSIFGSEGSYEQYF
DNA: TGTGCCAGTAGTATTTTTGGATCGGAAGGCAGCTACGAGCAGTACTTC

V: TRBV11-2
size: once
length: 14
J: TRBJ2-3
D: -
CDR3: CASSLDASTDTQYF
DNA: TGTGCCAGCAGCTTAGATGCTAGCACAGATACGCAGTATTTT

V: TRBV7-9
size: -
length: 16
J: TRBJ2-7
D: -
CDR3: CASSLSGDSPLYEQYF
DNA: TGTGCCAGCAGCTTAAGTGGCGACAGCCCCCTGTACGAGCAGTACTTC

V: TRBV7-9
size: -
length: 15
J: TRBJ2-7
D: -
CDR3: CASSLGVGIKDEQYF
DNA: TGTGCCAGCAGCTTAGGAGTGGGCATTAAGGACGAGCAGTACTTC

V: TRBV4-2
size: -
length: 20
J: TRBJ1-4
D: -
CDR3: CASSQESKSTLDRIGEKLFF
DNA: TGTGCCAGCAGCCAAGAATCCAAATCGACCTTAGACAGGATTGGGGAAAAACTGTTTTTT

V: TRBV7-7
size: -
length: 15
J: TRBJ2-1
D: TRBD1
CDR3: CASSRGTGVGNEQFF
DNA: TGTGCTAGCAGCCGAGGGACAGGGGTGGGCAATGAGCAGTTCTTC

V: TRBV2
size: -
length: 18
J: TRBJ1-1
D: TRBD1
CDR3: CASSETVIGQGAGTEAFF
DNA: TGTGCCAGCAGTGAAACAGTCATAGGACAGGGGGCGGGCACTGAAGCTTTCTTT

V: TRBV28
size: -
length: 16
J: TRBJ1-2
D: -
CDR3: CASSLSSGSENYGYTF
DNA: TGTGCCAGCAGCCTTTCGTCAGGGTCGGAAAACTATGGCTACACCTTC

V: TRBV11-2
size: -
length: 13
J: TRBJ2-1
D: -
CDR3: CASSLSPYNEQFF
DNA: TGTGCCAGCAGCTTGTCTCCCTACAATGAGCAGTTCTTC

V: TRBV6-5
size: -
length: 13
J: TRBJ1-2
D: TRBD1
CDR3: CASSFGQGNGYTF
DNA: TGTGCCAGCAGTTTCGGACAGGGGAATGGCTACACCTTC

V: TRBV11-2
size: once
length: 15
J: TRBJ2-1
D: TRBD2
CDR3: CASSSSGSVYNEQFF
DNA: TGTGCCAGCAGCTCGAGCGGGAGCGTGTACAATGAGCAGTTCTTC

V: TRBV7-9
size: -
length: 16
J: TRBJ2-1
D: -
CDR3: CASSLILDAPDNEQFF
DNA: TGTGCCAGCAGCTTAATTTTAGACGCGCCGGACAATGAGCAGTTCTTC

V: TRBV2
size: -
length: 16
J: TRBJ1-1
D: -
CDR3: CASSETSSGRVTEAFF
DNA: TGTGCCAGCAGTGAAACCTCCTCGGGACGCGTCACTGAAGCTTTCTTT

V: TRBV19
size: -
length: 12
J: TRBJ2-1
D: -
CDR3: CASVAGYNEQFF
DNA: TGTGCCAGTGTGGCGGGTTACAATGAGCAGTTCTTC

V: TRBV18
size: -
length: 13
J: TRBJ2-4
D: -
CDR3: CASSPNADDIQYF
DNA: TGTGCCAGCTCACCGAATGCGGACGACATTCAGTACTTC

V: TRBV18
size: once
length: 14
J: TRBJ1-2
D: -
CDR3: CASSPPADYYGYTF
DNA: TGTGCCAGCTCACCACCGGCGGACTACTATGGCTACACCTTC

V: TRBV6-1
size: few
length: 12
J: TRBJ2-7
D: -
CDR3: CASSGISYEQYF
DNA: TGTGCCAGCAGTGGAATTTCCTACGAGCAGTACTTC

V: TRBV9
size: few
length: 14
J: TRBJ2-7
D: -
CDR3: CASSVGGDSYEQYF
DNA: TGTGCCAGCAGCGTAGGGGGGGACTCCTACGAGCAGTACTTC

V: TRBV2
size: -
length: 16
J: TRBJ2-3
D: -
CDR3: CASSELGQGGTDTQYF
DNA: TGTGCCAGCAGTGAATTGGGCCAGGGAGGTACAGATACGCAGTATTTT

V: TRBV4-1
size: -
length: 16
J: TRBJ2-7
D: -
CDR3: CASSQASETSSYEQYF
DNA: TGCGCCAGCAGCCAAGCCAGCGAGACATCCTCCTACGAGCAGTACTTC

V: TRBV5-1
size: few
length: 13
J: TRBJ1-2
D: -
CDR3: CASSLDPGGGYTF
DNA: TGCGCCAGCAGCTTGGATCCGGGGGGAGGCTACACCTTC

V: TRBV4-3
size: -
length: 15
J: TRBJ2-2
D: TRBD1
CDR3: CASSQDRGQGGELFF
DNA: TGCGCCAGCAGCCAGGACAGGGGGCAGGGCGGGGAGCTGTTTTTT

V: TRBV27
size: -
length: 13
J: TRBJ1-6
D: -
CDR3: CASSLFLNSPLHF
DNA: TGTGCCAGCAGTTTATTTCTGAATTCACCCCTCCACTTT

V: TRBV6-5
size: -
length: 14
J: TRBJ1-2
D: -
CDR3: CASRLRGGNYGYTF
DNA: TGTGCCAGCAGACTCAGGGGAGGTAACTATGGCTACACCTTC

V: TRBV10-1
size: -
length: 15
J: TRBJ2-5
D: -
CDR3: CASSEFRAGGETQYF
DNA: TGCGCCAGCAGTGAGTTCCGAGCGGGCGGAGAGACCCAGTACTTC

V: TRBV9
size: -
length: 15
J: TRBJ2-1
D: TRBD1
CDR3: CASSAPGTGVNEQFF
DNA: TGTGCCAGCAGCGCTCCCGGGACAGGGGTCAATGAGCAGTTCTTC

V: TRBV20-1
size: -
length: 11
J: TRBJ2-1
D: -
CDR3: CSARESYEQFF
DNA: TGCAGTGCTAGAGAGTCATATGAGCAGTTCTTC

V: TRBV7-9
size: -
length: 15
J: TRBJ2-7
D: TRBD1
CDR3: CASSLGPGGSYEQYF
DNA: TGTGCCAGCAGCTTAGGTCCAGGGGGTAGCTACGAGCAGTACTTC

V: TRBV7-8
size: -
length: 15
J: TRBJ2-5
D: -
CDR3: CASSLLTREEETQYF
DNA: TGTGCCAGCAGCCTCCTTACCAGGGAGGAAGAGACCCAGTACTTC

V: TRBV19
size: -
length: 18
J: TRBJ1-1
D: -
CDR3: CASSIGPGGRTANTEAFF
DNA: TGTGCCAGTAGTATAGGCCCCGGGGGACGGACCGCTAACACTGAAGCTTTCTTT

V: TRBV19
size: -
length: 12
J: TRBJ2-1
D: TRBD1
CDR3: CASSTRTGEQFF
DNA: TGTGCCAGTAGTACAAGGACAGGTGAGCAGTTCTTC

V: TRBV27
size: -
length: 14
J: TRBJ2-7
D: -
CDR3: CAAGTSGVSYEQYF
DNA: TGTGCCGCCGGGACTTCAGGGGTATCCTACGAGCAGTACTTC

V: TRBV4-1
size: medium-sized
length: 15
J: TRBJ2-6
D: -
CDR3: CASSPWGAGANVLTF
DNA: TGCGCCAGCAGCCCCTGGGGAGCTGGGGCCAACGTCCTGACTTTC

V: TRBV6-1
size: -
length: 14
J: TRBJ2-7
D: TRBD1
CDR3: CASSEPQGPGEQYF
DNA: TGTGCCAGCAGTGAACCACAGGGGCCGGGCGAGCAGTACTTC

V: TRBV2
size: -
length: 12
J: TRBJ1-1
D: -
CDR3: CASAQPNTEAFF
DNA: TGTGCCAGCGCGCAGCCGAACACTGAAGCTTTCTTT

V: TRBV7-9
size: -
length: 19
J: TRBJ2-1
D: TRBD2
CDR3: CASSLGRTSGKRDYNEQFF
DNA: TGTGCCAGCAGCTTAGGAAGGACTAGCGGGAAAAGGGATTACAATGAGCAGTTCTTC

V: TRBV6-1
size: -
length: 15
J: TRBJ1-2
D: -
CDR3: CASRGFLGANYGYTF
DNA: TGTGCCAGCAGGGGGTTTCTCGGAGCTAACTATGGCTACACCTTC